This T cell receptor beta chain comes out of a study of blood T cell repertoires in COVID-19 (TCRdb year 2020). With regard to the full study: Samples from collaborators originated in the United States, Italy and Spain and spanned both the acute and convalescent phases of COVID-19. The prospective study material was composed of cDNA or gDNA derived from T cells, B-cell-depleted T cells, or PBMCs. The dataset comprised deeply sampled blood TCRbeta repertoires from subjects exposed to, actively infected with, or recovered from COVID-19. The repertoires were released in a freely available public database meant as a resource for research on the immune response to SARS-CoV-2. The samples were drawn from two sources: the first 160 participants of the ongoing ImmuneRACE study, and over 950 subjects contributed by 6 global collaborators. Sample metadata almost always included a de-identified subject ID, COVID-19 status, age in years and sex. Where available, HLA class I and class II types were taken from metadata supplied by the sample provider and were not determined by assay-based typing. What the authors observed across the whole study: How much clinical and demographic metadata was included differed by source and by participant, and the metadata was provided uncurated.

The germline V gene (reference sequence) provides CDR1 MNHEY and CDR2 SMNVEV. Including cysteine and phenylalanine, the CDR3 has 15 amino acids. Only the CDR3 DNA stays, 45 bases, in frame from base 1. Trimmed from V: 4 bases; trimmed from J: 4 bases; junction bases lacking a gene match: 8. One collaborating source in Seattle enrolled patients while the patients were actively infected and followed the patients over time throughout the course of disease. Each collaborating institution followed its own protocols to collect whole blood in K2EDTA tubes. Collaborator samples were shipped for TCRbeta analysis as frozen whole blood, isolated PBMCs, or DNA extracted from either sample type. The immunoSEQ Assay, a bias-controlled multiplex PCR, was used to amplify TCRbeta CDR3 regions from genomic DNA. The source study handled its data this way. The number of nucleated cells in each sample was estimated from the amplification of reference gene primers within the assay. Sequence reads were collapsed and filtered to measure the absolute abundance of every unique TCRbeta CDR3 rearrangement. For each sample, productive Simpson clonality was calculated as the square root of Simpson's diversity index across productive rearrangements. Entries here come from immuneACCESS through TCRdb and include only in-frame sequences with V and J called. Some clones fail to appear in such tables; in the studies checked, an unresolved V gene covers under half of the shortfall, and the cause of the remainder is unknown. V, J and clone size derive from that table, while D and trimming were established from the DNA sequence. Here the sample has roughly 250,000 clones; approximately 84% occur a single time. 15% to 18% of the sample is held by the ten biggest clonotypes.

Remarks on this clone: Its antigen target is currently unknown. The record has no base qualities; no much larger clone is one base away.

The rearranged segments are TRBV27 and TRBJ1-2; 8 junctional bases match TRBD1. The origin of this receptor is a person in their 70s with COVID-19, enrolled during active disease. The sequenced sample was peripheral blood. The DNA is TGTGCCAGCAGTTCGTCAGGGGGCGCTAGCTATGGCTACACCTTC. The encoded protein is CASSSSGGASYGYTF.